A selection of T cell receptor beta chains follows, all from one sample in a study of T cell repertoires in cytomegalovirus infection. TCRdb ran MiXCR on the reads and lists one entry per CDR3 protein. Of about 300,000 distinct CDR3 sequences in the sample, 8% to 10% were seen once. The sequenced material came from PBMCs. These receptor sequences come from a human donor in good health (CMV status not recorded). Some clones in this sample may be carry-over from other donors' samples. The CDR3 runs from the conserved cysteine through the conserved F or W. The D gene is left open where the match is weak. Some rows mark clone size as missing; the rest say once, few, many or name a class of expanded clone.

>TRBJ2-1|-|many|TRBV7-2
TGTGCCAGCAGATTAGCCGTGACTAGGGACCATGAGCAGTTCTTC
CASRLAVTRDHEQFF
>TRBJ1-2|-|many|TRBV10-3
TGTGCCATCAGTGAGTCCAGGGGATCTGGCTACACCTTC
CAISESRGSGYTF
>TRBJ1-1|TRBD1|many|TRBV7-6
TGTGCCAGCAGCCCGACAGGGATGAACACTGAAGCTTTCTTT
CASSPTGMNTEAFF
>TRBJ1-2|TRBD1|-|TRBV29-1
TGCAGCGTTGTGACAGGGGCGGATGGCTACACCTTC
CSVVTGADGYTF
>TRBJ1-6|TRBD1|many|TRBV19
TGTGCCAGTAGTACGACAGGGTTCGATTCACCCCTCCACTTT
CASSTTGFDSPLHF
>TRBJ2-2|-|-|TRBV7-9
TGTGCCAGCAGCTTAGCGATAGCGAGGACCGGGGAGCTGTTATTT
CASSLAIARTGELLF
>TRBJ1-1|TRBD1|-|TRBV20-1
TGCAGTGCTCCCGGACAGGGGGCCCCGGGGACTGAAGCTTTCTTT
CSAPGQGAPGTEAFF
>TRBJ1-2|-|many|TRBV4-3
TGCGCCAGCAGCCTTAGCTCCCCATTCGGGGGACCCTTTGGCTACACCTTC
CASSLSSPFGGPFGYTF
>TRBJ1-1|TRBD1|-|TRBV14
TGTGCCAGCAGCCCATCAGGGACAGGGAAAAGGACTGAAGCTTTCTTT
CASSPSGTGKRTEAFF
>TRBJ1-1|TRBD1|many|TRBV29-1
TGCAGCGGAGGACAGGGGCCGGGCACTGAAGCTTTCTTT
CSGGQGPGTEAFF
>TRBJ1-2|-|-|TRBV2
TGTGCCAGCAGTGGGGAGGCCAGCTACACCTTC
CASSGEASYTF
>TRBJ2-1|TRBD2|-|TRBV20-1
TGCAGTGCTAGAAGTTTAGGAGCCGGGACTAGCGGGTTTAGCTCCTACAATGAGCAGTTCTTC
CSARSLGAGTSGFSSYNEQFF
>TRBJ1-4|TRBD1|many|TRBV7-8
TGTGCCAGCAGCCTCGGACAGGGGGCTGGTGAAAAACTGTTTTTT
CASSLGQGAGEKLFF
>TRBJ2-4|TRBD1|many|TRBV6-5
TGTGCCAGCCGAAGGACAGGGGGGGAACAAAACATTCAGTACTTC
CASRRTGGEQNIQYF
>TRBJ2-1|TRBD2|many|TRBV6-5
TGTGCCAGCAGTTACTCTCTAGCGGGGGACTACCTTTTATACAATGAGCAGTTCTTC
CASSYSLAGDYLLYNEQFF
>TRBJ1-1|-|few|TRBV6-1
TGTGCCAGCAGTACCTTTTTACCGAACACTGAAGCTTTCTTT
CASSTFLPNTEAFF
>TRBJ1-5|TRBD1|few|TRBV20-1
TGCAGTGCTAGCCCCGGCAGGGGGCCCAATCAGCCCCAGCATTTT
CSASPGRGPNQPQHF
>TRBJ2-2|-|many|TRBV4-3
TGCGCCAGCAGCCAAGAAGGGAGAGTCGCCATAGGAACCGGGGAGCTGTTTTTT
CASSQEGRVAIGTGELFF
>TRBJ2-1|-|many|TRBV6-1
TGTGCCAGCAGTACCCGTACGCACCCCTACAATGAGCAGTTCTTC
CASSTRTHPYNEQFF
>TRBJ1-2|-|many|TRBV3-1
TGTGCCAGCAGCGGACTAAATGCTCGTTATGGCTACACCTTC
CASSGLNARYGYTF
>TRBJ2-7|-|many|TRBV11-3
TGTGCCAGCAGCCAGGGAATGGACTCCTACGAGCAGTACTTC
CASSQGMDSYEQYF
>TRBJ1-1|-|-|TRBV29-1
TGCAGCGTTGGAGGAAGTGAGGTTTTCTTT
CSVGGSEVFF
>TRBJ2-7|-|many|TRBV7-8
TGTGCCAGCAGCAGACGACCGGAATACGAGCAGTACTTC
CASSRRPEYEQYF
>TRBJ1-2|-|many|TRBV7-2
TGTGCCAGCCCCCCCCCCGGGCAGACCTATGGCTACACCTTC
CASPPPGQTYGYTF
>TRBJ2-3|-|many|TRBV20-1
TGCAGTGCTAGAGTCCCGGGGGCTTATACGCAGTATTTT
CSARVPGAYTQYF
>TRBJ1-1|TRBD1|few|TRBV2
TGTGCCAGCAACAGGGGAGGGACTGAAGCTTTCTTT
CASNRGGTEAFF
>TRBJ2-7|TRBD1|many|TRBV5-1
TGCGCCAGCCGAAGGGGACAGGACTCAGACGAGCAGTACTTC
CASRRGQDSDEQYF
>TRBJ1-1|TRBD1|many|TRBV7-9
TGTGCCAGCAGCTTATCGTCAGGGGGCCCTGAAGCTTTCTTT
CASSLSSGGPEAFF
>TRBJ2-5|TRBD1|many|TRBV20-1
TGCAGTGCTAGACCGGGGGCCAGACAGGGGGAGACCCAGTACTTC
CSARPGARQGETQYF
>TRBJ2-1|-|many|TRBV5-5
TGTGCCAGCAGTTTTGGGGATGAGCAGTTCTTC
CASSFGDEQFF
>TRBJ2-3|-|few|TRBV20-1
TGCAGTGCTCCTAAGGGGGGCCTCCTCGTCACAGATACGCAGTATTTT
CSAPKGGLLVTDTQYF
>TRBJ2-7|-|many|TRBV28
TGTGCCAGCGCGGACAGAGCCTACTCCTACGAGCAGTACTTC
CASADRAYSYEQYF
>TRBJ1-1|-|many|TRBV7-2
TGTGCCAGCAGCTTAGGCCAGATGAACACTGAAGCTTTCTTT
CASSLGQMNTEAFF
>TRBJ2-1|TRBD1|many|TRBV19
TGTGCCAGTAGTAGGACAGGGGAAGGGAATGAGCAGTTCTTC
CASSRTGEGNEQFF
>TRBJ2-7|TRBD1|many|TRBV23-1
TGCGCCAGCAGTCAATCGGGATCGGGACAGGGTAATGAGCAGTACTTC
CASSQSGSGQGNEQYF
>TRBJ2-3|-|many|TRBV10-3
TGTGCCATCTTGGACGAGCGGGATACGCAGTATTTT
CAILDERDTQYF
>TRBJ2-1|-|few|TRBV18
TGTGCCAGCTCACCACCTTGGGGTACAGGAAACAATGAGCAGTTCTTC
CASSPPWGTGNNEQFF
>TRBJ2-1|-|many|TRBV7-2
TGTGCCAGCAGCTTCGTCCCCGGAGATGAGCAGTTCTTC
CASSFVPGDEQFF
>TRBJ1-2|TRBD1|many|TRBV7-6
TGTGCCAGCAGCAAGGGACAGGGGGAGACAGGCTACACCTTC
CASSKGQGETGYTF
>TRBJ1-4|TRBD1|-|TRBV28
TGTGCCAGCAGTTTAGACAGGGTCTACGAAAAACTGTTTTTT
CASSLDRVYEKLFF
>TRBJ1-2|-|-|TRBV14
TGTGCCAGCAGCCAAGTGGGGTTCGGCTACACCTTC
CASSQVGFGYTF
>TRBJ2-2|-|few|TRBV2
TGTGCCAGCAGTGCGGAGGGGCCCACCGGGGAGCTGTTTTTT
CASSAEGPTGELFF
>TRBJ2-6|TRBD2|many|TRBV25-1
TGTGCCAGCAGTGAAGTGGGGGGGGCTGGGGCCAACGTCCTGACTTTC
CASSEVGGAGANVLTF
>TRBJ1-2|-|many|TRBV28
TGTGCCAGCAGTTTTTCCGCCAGGGAGTACACCTTC
CASSFSAREYTF
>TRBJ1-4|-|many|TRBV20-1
TGCAGTGCTAGAGCGATGGGGGGCGGTAATGAAAAACTGTTTTTT
CSARAMGGGNEKLFF
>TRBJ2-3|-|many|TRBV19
TGTGCCAGTAGTATTTTCGAGGACGGCAGCACAGATACGCAGTATTTT
CASSIFEDGSTDTQYF
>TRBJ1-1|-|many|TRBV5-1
TGCGCCAGCAGCCCGGGACGTATGAACACTGAAGCTTTCTTT
CASSPGRMNTEAFF
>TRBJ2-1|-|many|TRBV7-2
TGTGCCAGCAGCGGGGGCTCCTACAATGAGCAGTTCTTC
CASSGGSYNEQFF
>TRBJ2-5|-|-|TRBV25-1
TGTGCCAGCAGTGAAGTGGGGGTGGGCTTGGAGACCCAGTACTTC
CASSEVGVGLETQYF
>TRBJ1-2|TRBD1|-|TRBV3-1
TGTGCCAGCAGCCAAAGACAGGGGGATCCCTATGGCTACACCTTC
CASSQRQGDPYGYTF
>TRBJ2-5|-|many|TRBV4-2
TGTGCCAGCAGCCAAACGGGGGGCGGAATGGGAGAGACCCAGTACTTC
CASSQTGGGMGETQYF
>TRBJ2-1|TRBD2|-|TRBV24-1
TGTGCCACCAGTGATTTTGGGACTAGCGGGGGCGGTGAGCAGTTCTTC
CATSDFGTSGGGEQFF
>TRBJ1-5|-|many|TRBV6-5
TGTGCCAGCAGTCGCGGGGGGTTGAGCAATCAGCCCCAGCATTTT
CASSRGGLSNQPQHF
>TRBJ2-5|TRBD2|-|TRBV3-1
TGTGCCAGCAGCCCCAAGGGCGGGGGGGCTTGGGAGACCCAGTACTTC
CASSPKGGGAWETQYF